This entry describes one T cell receptor (beta chain). Its antigen remains unknown. The record originates from a study of cytomegalovirus exposure and HLA in healthy donors. About the research overall: A later analysis reported the 90 to 150 validation repertoires used the same platform as the 500 to 800 first-cohort repertoires. Study-level findings and limits: Researchers counted some 150 TCR beta chains as cytomegalovirus-associated.

The repertoire was sequenced with immunoSEQ multiplex PCR; TCRdb's copy has only in-frame clones and lacks some. This sample has 330,000 or so clones, with roughly 88% found just once. In germline, CDR1 is MNHEY, CDR2 SMNVEV (reference sequence). This CDR3 is built from 15 residues. V lost 3 bases and J 0 bases, leaving 12 bases between the germline ends. The sequencing sample was made of PBMCs. The sequence derives from a woman aged 18-29 years in good health and CMV-seronegative. The chain carries TRBV27 and TRBJ2-7; no firm D call. CDR3 DNA sequence: TGTGCCAGCAGTTTTTCCTGGCAGGCCTCCTACGAGCAGTACTTC. Translation gives CASSFSWQASYEQYF.